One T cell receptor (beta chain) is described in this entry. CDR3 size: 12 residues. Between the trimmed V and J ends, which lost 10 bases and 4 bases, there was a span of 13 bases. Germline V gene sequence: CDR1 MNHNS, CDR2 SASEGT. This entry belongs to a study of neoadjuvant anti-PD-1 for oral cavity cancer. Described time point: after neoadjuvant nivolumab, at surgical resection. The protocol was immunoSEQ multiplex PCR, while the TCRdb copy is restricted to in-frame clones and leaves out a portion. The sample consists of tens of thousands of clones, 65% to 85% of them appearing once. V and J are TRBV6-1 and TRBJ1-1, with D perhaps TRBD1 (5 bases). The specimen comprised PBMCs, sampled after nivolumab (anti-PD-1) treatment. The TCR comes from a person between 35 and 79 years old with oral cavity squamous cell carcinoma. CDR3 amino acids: CATFREGTEAFF. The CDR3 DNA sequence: TGTGCCACCTTCAGGGAGGGCACTGAAGCTTTCTTT.